This record concerns one TCR beta chain sequence. Its antigen is undetermined. This table comes from immunoSEQ multiplex PCR, and its TCRdb copy is limited to in-frame clones, with some not included. Of fewer than 20,000 clones in the sample, around three quarters are singletons; the top ten hold roughly 7%. Trimming took 7 bases from V and 3 from J; bases not matched to a gene: 10. The CDR3 spans 15 residues. Germline assignment: CDR1 SGHTA and CDR2 FQGTGA. These data belong to a study of neoadjuvant nivolumab and ipilimumab in lung cancer. Study results and caveats: Resected-tumor TCR richness correlated positively with pretherapy blood richness. Only two of four nivolumab-treated tumors gained richness and clonality by surgery. Only a single major-pathologic-response sample was available for clonality analysis. A small number of samples were TCR sequenced.

Sequenced here: tumor tissue, sampled after neoadjuvant nivolumab, alone or with ipilimumab, at or shortly before surgery. The TCR comes from an adult with non-small cell lung cancer. The chain carries TRBV7-3 and TRBJ2-7; 9 positions agree with TRBD2. DNA of the CDR3: TGTGCCAGCACGGCGGGAGGGCCGGTTGACTACGAGCAGTACTTC. This gives the protein CASTAGGPVDYEQYF.